This TCR beta chain was captured in a study of shared clonotypes between healthy human individuals. For the study at large: Donor composition was a couple of women and a few men, aged 18 to 49. The study used three CD4 naive, three CD4 memory, two CD8 naive and one CD8 memory plate per donor.

The germline gives CDR1 SGDLS, CDR2 YYNGEE. CDR3 size: 14 residues. Profiling relied on immunoSEQ multiplex PCR, and the TCRdb table lists in-frame clones only, not all of them. The data hold around 650,000 clones, with about 95% observed a single time. Selected positively for CCR7 and CD45RO-negative, naive CD8 cells excluded terminally differentiated effector memory CD45RA+ cells. The specimen sequenced was naive CD8+ T cells sorted from blood. This sequence was found in a woman aged 25 to 39 in good health. The chain combines TRBV9 with TRBJ2-5, with 7 bases fitting TRBD1. The DNA end is more similar to TRBJ2-7, so the J call may be wrong. CDR3 bases: TGTGCCAGCAGCGTAGGAGACAGGGCATACGAGCAGTACTTC. It translates to CASSVGDRAYEQYF.